A single sample gave rise to the 13 T cell receptor beta chains below, sequenced in a study of blood T cells in healthy people across ages. Using a J-beta primer mix together with a sample-barcoded 5' primer, a second PCR was run for about 7 to 12 cycles. Each CDR3 protein gets one entry after TCRdb re-called the 5' RACE reads with MiXCR. The sample has 780,000 or so distinct CDR3 sequences, more than 50% seen once; the top ten hold more than 25%. Sequenced input: blood. These receptors all come from a man aged 35 to 55 in good health.

The gene calls are TRBV5-1 and TRBJ2-3; 7 bases are a match to TRBD2. The CDR3 is 16 residues long. Germline V lookup: CDR1 SGHRS, CDR2 YFSETQ. The trim removed 4 bases at V and 0 bases at J, leaving 8 bases unmatched. CDR3 protein: CASSAKLASSTDTQYF. The CDR3 nucleotides are TGCGCCAGCAGCGCCAAACTAGCGTCAAGCACAGATACGCAGTATTTT.

The chain employs TRBV9 and TRBJ2-3, with D possibly matching TRBD1 (6 bases). CDR1 is SGDLS, CDR2 YYNGEE, per germline. The CDR3 runs to 16 residues. Trimming removed 0 bases from V and 6 bases from J, with 17 bases in between. CDR3 nucleotides: TGTGCCAGCAGCGTAGATGTGAGGGGGATTTCGGATACGCAGTATTTT. Translated, it gives CASSVDVRGISDTQYF.

V is TRBV19 and J is TRBJ2-7; TRBD2 aligns across 9 bases. This CDR3 has 15 amino acids. Germline trimming cut 1 base from V and 3 bases from J; bases unmatched to any gene: 4. The germline CDR1 and CDR2 sequences are LNHDA and SQIVND (reference sequence). The chain's CDR3 is CASSIGAGGNYEQYF. For the CDR3, the DNA is TGTGCCAGTAGTATAGGAGCGGGAGGTAACTACGAGCAGTACTTC. Filled out from reference TRBV19 and TRBJ2-7, the complete variable domain reads DGGITQSPKYLFRKEGQNVTLSCEQNLNHDAMYWYRQDPGQGLRLIYYSQIVNDFQKGDIAEGYSVSREKKESFPLTVTSAQKNPTAFYLCASSIGAGGNYEQYFGPGTRLTVT.

This clonotype was detected only a few times. This chain links TRBV10-3 with TRBJ1-6, with D possibly being TRBD1 (5 bases). There are 12 residues in the CDR3. Trimming cost V 8 bases and J 8 bases, with 10 bases left between them. Germline V lookup: CDR1 ENHRY, CDR2 SYGVKD. The CDR3 spells CAIRRGDSPLHF. The CDR3 region has the DNA TGTGCCATCCGGCGAGGGGATTCACCCCTCCACTTT.

This clonotype appeared a few times. The chain joins TRBV3-1 to TRBJ2-5; 8 positions match TRBD2. The junction had 10 bases not matched to a gene; V was cut back by 0 bases and J by 4 bases. CDR3 length: 17 amino acids. Germline-derived CDR1 and CDR2 are LGHDT and YNNKEL (reference sequence). The CDR3 DNA reads as TGTGCCAGCAGCCAAGATTCGGGAGGGCCATCGGTAGAGACCCAGTACTTC. The encoded protein is CASSQDSGGPSVETQYF.

On this clonotype itself: This may arise from a read error, as a much more abundant clone is one base away. The chain recombines TRBV3-1 with TRBJ2-7; perhaps TRBD1 as D (5 bases). The CDR3 is made up of 12 amino acids. Germline V gene data show CDR1 as LGHDT and CDR2 as YNNKEL (reference sequence). The CDR3 nucleotides are TGTACCAGCAGCCAACAGGCCTACGAGCAGTACTTC. Its protein product is CTSSQQAYEQYF.

The rearrangement joins TRBV5-1 to TRBJ2-1; the match to TRBD2 covers 9 bases. This CDR3 contains 17 residues. Germline values: CDR1 SGHRS, CDR2 YFSETQ. V shed 3 bases and J 8 bases; nucleotides not matched to a gene: 15. The DNA for the CDR3 is TGCGCCAGCAGCTCCCTCGGCGGGAGGGCCGGTAGTCATGAGCAGTTCTTC. It translates to CASSSLGGRAGSHEQFF.

With respect to this clonotype: One base away lies a much larger clone, so this may be a sequencing read error. The rearrangement uses TRBV7-2 and TRBJ1-2; D not certain. CDR1 and CDR2 from the germline V gene are SGHTA and FQGNSA. This CDR3 has 13 residues. CDR3 DNA: TGTGTCAGCAGCTTCCCGCAGCTCTATGGCTACACCTTC. Translating gives CVSSFPQLYGYTF.

The chain joins TRBV20-1 to TRBJ2-3; the D is unclear. This CDR3 is built from 13 residues. V lost 5 bases, J lost 1 base, and 10 bases lay in between. Germline V CDR1 and CDR2: DFQATT, SNEGSKA (reference sequence). The CDR3 DNA reads TGCAGTGCTGCCCCCGAAGGCACAGATACGCAGTATTTT. Its protein product is CSAAPEGTDTQYF.

This chain links TRBV6-6 with TRBJ1-2; D is undetermined. The CDR3 is 14 residues long. Germline V gene sequence: CDR1 MNHNY, CDR2 SVGAGI (reference sequence). V lost 8 bases, J lost 6 bases, and 19 bases lay in between. CDR3 in DNA: TGTGCCAGCGGTGGACGGATTTCTTCTGATGGCTACACCTTC. Protein product: CASGGRISSDGYTF.

The chain combines TRBV14 with TRBJ2-1; 13 bases map to TRBD2. CDR1 and CDR2 (germline): SGHDN, FVKESK. The CDR3 covers 22 residues. V shed 2 bases, J shed 0 bases, and the junction held 16 bases outside the gene matches. The DNA of the CDR3 is TGTGCCAGCAGCCAAAGGGCCGTGGGACTAGCGGGGTCAGCGAGCTCCTACAATGAGCAGTTCTTC. Translated, it gives CASSQRAVGLAGSASSYNEQFF.

This chain uses TRBV2 with TRBJ2-3, with TRBD2 as a possible D gene (5 bases). CDR1 is SNHLY, CDR2 FYNNEI, per germline. The length of the CDR3 is 15 residues. Trimming took 5 bases from V and 0 from J, leaving 12 bases between them. The CDR3 loop is CASSSQRTSTDTQYF. Here the CDR3 DNA reads TGTGCCAGCAGTAGTCAGCGGACGAGCACAGATACGCAGTATTTT.

The chain recombines TRBV2 with TRBJ2-1; D perhaps matches TRBD1 (5 bases). The CDR3 loop spans 12 amino acids. The germline gives CDR1 SNHLY, CDR2 FYNNEI. The V end lost 7 bases, the J end lost 1 base, and 5 bases lay between the germline ends. This CDR3 is CASKGSYNEQFF. In DNA, the CDR3 is TGTGCCAGCAAGGGGTCCTACAATGAGCAGTTCTTC.